This T cell receptor beta chain came from a study of shared clonotypes between healthy human individuals. Study-level findings and limits: The donor pool, a small one, limited the genetic and exposure-history diversity represented. What naive subsets generally showed was a larger estimated richness than memory subsets showed.

Worth noting for this clone: Its target is unknown.

CDR3 length: 15 residues. V lost 4 bases, J lost 6 bases, and 8 bases stayed unmatched. Germline V gene lookup returns CDR1 MGHRA and CDR2 YSYEKL. The assay was immunoSEQ multiplex PCR, and TCRdb's table has in-frame clones only and misses some. The sample holds more than 850,000 clones, around 78% seen once. This clonotype was obtained from a man younger than 35 in good health. Some clones in this sample may be carry-over from other donors' samples. This rearrangement joins TRBV4-1 to TRBJ2-2, with 7 bases fitting TRBD2. The sequencing input was memory CD4+ T cells from PBMCs. Subset here: CD45RA-negative fraction. The CDR3 sequence is CASSRAGEGSGELFF. DNA for the CDR3: TGCGCCAGCAGCCGCGCGGGGGAGGGGTCCGGGGAGCTGTTTTTT.